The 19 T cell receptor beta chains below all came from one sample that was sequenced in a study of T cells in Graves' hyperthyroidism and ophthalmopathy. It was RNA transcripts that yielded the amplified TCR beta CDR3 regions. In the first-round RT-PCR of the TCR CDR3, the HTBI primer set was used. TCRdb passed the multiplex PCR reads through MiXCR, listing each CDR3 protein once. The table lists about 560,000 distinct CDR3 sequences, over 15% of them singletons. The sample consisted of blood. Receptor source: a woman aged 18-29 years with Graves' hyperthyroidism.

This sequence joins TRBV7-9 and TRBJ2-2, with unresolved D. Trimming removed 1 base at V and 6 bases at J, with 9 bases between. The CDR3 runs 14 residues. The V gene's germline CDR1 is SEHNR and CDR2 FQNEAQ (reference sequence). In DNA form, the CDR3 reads TGTGCCAGCAGCTTAGGTTTTAACTCCGGGGAGCTGTTTTTT. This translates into CASSLGFNSGELFF.

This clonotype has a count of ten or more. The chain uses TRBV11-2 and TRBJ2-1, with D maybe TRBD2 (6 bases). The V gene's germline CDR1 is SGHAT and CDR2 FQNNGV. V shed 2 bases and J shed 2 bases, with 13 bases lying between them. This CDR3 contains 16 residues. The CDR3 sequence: CASSLFSGDAYNEQFF. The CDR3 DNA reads TGTGCCAGCAGCTTATTTTCGGGAGACGCCTACAATGAGCAGTTCTTC.

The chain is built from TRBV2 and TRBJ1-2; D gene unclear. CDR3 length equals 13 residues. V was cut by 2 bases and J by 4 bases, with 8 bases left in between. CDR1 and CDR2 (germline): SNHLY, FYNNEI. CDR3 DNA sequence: TGTGCCAGCAGTGAAAGAGGGAGCTATGGCTACACCTTC. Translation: CASSERGSYGYTF.

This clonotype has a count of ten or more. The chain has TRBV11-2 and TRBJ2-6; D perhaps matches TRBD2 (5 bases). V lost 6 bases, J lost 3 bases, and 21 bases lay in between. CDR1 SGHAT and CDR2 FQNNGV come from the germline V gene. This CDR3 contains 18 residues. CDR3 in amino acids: CASSIGSWLDVGANVLTF. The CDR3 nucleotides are TGTGCCAGCAGTATAGGGAGCTGGTTGGATGTTGGGGCCAACGTCCTGACTTTC.

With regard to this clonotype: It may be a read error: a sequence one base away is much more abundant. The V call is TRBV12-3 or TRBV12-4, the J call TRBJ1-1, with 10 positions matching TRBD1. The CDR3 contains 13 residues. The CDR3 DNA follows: TGTGCCAGCAGTTTGGGGACAGGGGCTGAAGCTCTCTTT. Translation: CASSLGTGAEALF.

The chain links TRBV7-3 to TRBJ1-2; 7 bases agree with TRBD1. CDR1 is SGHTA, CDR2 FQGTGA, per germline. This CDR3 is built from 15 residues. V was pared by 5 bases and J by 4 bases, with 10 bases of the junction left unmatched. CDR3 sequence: CASSPGQDFIYGYTF. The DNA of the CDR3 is TGTGCCAGCAGCCCCGGACAGGACTTTATCTATGGCTACACCTTC.

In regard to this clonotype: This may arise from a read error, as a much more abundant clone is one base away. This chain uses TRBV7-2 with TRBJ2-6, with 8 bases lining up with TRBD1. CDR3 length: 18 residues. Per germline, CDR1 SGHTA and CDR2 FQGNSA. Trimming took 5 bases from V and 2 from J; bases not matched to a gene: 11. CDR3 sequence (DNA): TGTGCCAGCAGCCCGCGGACAGGGCCTGCCGCTGGGGCCAACGTCCTGACTTTC. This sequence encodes CASSPRTGPAAGANVLTF.

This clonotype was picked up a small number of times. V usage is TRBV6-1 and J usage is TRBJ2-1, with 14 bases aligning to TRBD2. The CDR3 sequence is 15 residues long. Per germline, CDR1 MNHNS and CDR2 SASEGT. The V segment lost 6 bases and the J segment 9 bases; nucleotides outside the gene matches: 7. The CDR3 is CASRTSGRAHFEQFF. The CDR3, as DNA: TGTGCCAGCAGGACTAGCGGGAGGGCCCACTTTGAGCAGTTCTTC.

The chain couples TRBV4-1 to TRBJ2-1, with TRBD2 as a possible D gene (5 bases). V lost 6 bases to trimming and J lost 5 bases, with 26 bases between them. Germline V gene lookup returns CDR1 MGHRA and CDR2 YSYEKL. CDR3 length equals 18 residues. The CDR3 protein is CASRKRKEALFRDNEQFF. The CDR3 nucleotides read TGCGCCAGCAGGAAGAGGAAGGAGGCGTTGTTTCGAGACAATGAGCAGTTCTTC.

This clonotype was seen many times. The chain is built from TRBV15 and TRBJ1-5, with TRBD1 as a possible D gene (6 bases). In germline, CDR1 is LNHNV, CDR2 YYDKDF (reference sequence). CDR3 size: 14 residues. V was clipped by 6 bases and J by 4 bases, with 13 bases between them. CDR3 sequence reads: CATRMDSLNQPQHF. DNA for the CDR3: TGTGCCACCAGAATGGACAGTTTAAATCAGCCCCAGCATTTT.

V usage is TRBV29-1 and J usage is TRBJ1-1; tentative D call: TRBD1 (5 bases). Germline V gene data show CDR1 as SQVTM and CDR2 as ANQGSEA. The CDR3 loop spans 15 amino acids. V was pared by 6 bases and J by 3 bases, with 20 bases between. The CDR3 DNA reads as TGCAGCGTGTGCAGAGGACTAACGGGGGACACTGAAGCTTTCTTT. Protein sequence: CSVCRGLTGDTEAFF.

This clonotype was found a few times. The CDR3 loop is CSVSPRTGWTQYF. The DNA for the CDR3 is TGCAGCGTTTCTCCAAGGACAGGATGGACCCAGTACTTC. The rearrangement joins TRBV29-1 to TRBJ2-5; TRBD1 matches at 7 bases. With 5 bases clipped from V and 7 bases from J, the junction kept 10 bases outside the gene matches. Germline V gives CDR1 SQVTM, CDR2 ANQGSEA. CDR3 length: 13 amino acids.

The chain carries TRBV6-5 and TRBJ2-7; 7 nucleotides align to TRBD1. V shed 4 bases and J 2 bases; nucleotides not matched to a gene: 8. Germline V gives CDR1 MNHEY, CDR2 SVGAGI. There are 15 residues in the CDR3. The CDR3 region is CASSSPRQGPYEQYF. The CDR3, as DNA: TGTGCCAGCAGTTCCCCCCGACAGGGCCCCTACGAGCAGTACTTC.

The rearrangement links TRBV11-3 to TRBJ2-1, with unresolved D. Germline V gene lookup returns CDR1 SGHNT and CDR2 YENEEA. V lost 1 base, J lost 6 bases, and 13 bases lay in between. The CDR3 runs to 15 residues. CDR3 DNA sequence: TGTGCCAGCAGCTTAGTGGCCAACCCCCTCAATGAGCAGTTCTTC. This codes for CASSLVANPLNEQFF. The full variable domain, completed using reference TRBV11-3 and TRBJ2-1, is EAGVVQSPRYKIIEKKQPVAFWCNPISGHNTLYWYLQNLGQGPELLIRYENEEAVDDSQLPKDRFSAERLKGVDSTLKIQPAELGDSAVYLCASSLVANPLNEQFFGPGTRLTVL.

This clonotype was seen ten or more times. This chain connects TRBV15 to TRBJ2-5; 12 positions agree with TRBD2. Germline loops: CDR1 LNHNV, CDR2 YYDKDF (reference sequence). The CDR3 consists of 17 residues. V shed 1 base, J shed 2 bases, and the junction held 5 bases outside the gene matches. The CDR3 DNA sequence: TGTGCCACCAGCAGAGCTACTAGCGGGAGGCGTCAAGAGACCCAGTACTTC. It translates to CATSRATSGRRQETQYF.

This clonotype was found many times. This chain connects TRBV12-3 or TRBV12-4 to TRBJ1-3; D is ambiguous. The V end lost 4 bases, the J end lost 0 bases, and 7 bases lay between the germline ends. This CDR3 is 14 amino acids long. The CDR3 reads CASSWRVSGNTIYF. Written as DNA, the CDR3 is TGTGCCAGCAGTTGGAGGGTCTCTGGAAACACCATATATTTT.

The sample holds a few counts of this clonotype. In nucleotides, the CDR3 is TGTGCTAGTGGTTTCCCGACAGGGGTCGATACGCAGTATTTT. Its protein is CASGFPTGVDTQYF. The chain joins TRBV12-5 to TRBJ2-3, with 8 bases that match TRBD1. Germline CDR1 is LGHNT and CDR2 is FRNRAP. The CDR3 covers 14 residues. The V gene end was trimmed by 3 bases and the J gene end by 6 bases; junction bases not matched to a gene: 5.

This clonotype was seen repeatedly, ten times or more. CDR3 DNA: TGTGCCAGCAGTTTCTCCCTAAGGGGGAAGTGGGGAGACACCTTC. This sequence encodes CASSFSLRGKWGDTF. The chain links TRBV28 to TRBJ1-2; D is perhaps TRBD1 (6 bases). V lost 3 bases, J lost 12 bases, and 23 bases lay in between. The CDR3 is 15 amino acids. Germline CDR1 and CDR2: MDHEN and SYDVKM.

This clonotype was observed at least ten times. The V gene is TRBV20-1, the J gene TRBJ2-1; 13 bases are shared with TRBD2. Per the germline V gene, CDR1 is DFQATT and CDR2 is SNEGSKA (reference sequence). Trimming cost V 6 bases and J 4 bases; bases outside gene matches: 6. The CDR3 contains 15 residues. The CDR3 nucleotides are TGCAGTGCCGACATGGGACTAGCGGGATACAATGAGCAGTTCTTC. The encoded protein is CSADMGLAGYNEQFF.